The rows below give T cell receptor beta chains drawn from one sample of a study of blood T cell repertoires in COVID-19. The assay was immunoSEQ multiplex PCR, and TCRdb's table has in-frame clones only and misses some. The top ten hold under 1.2% of the sample, which has 350,000 or so clones, almost 90% seen once. Sequenced material: PBMCs or T cells enriched from blood (not recorded which). All receptors derive from a woman in her twenties or thirties who had been exposed to COVID-19. CDR3s include the opening cysteine and the closing phenylalanine or tryptophan. D genes are given only for firm matches. For some rows the clone size is stated as once, few or many, or as a class when expanded; others skip it.

size,V,D,J,DNA,CDR3
NA,TRBV27,NA,TRBJ1-5,TGTGCCAGCAGTTTCGGCAGGGATGGCAATCAGCCCCAGCATTTT,CASSFGRDGNQPQHF
NA,TRBV10-1,NA,TRBJ2-3,TGCGCCAGCACGGGGACCGGGGGAGATACGCAGTATTTT,CASTGTGGDTQYF
NA,TRBV7-9,TRBD1,TRBJ2-7,TGTGCCAGCAGGTCATTCACTCGGGACAGCTCCTACGAGCAGTACTTC,CASRSFTRDSSYEQYF
NA,TRBV11-2,TRBD1,TRBJ1-2,TGTGCCAGCAGCTTAAAGACAGGGTTTTGGGATGGCTACACCTTC,CASSLKTGFWDGYTF
NA,TRBV28,NA,TRBJ1-2,TGTGCCAGCAGTTTGGGCACCGCTAACTATGGCTACACCTTC,CASSLGTANYGYTF
NA,TRBV7-3,TRBD2,TRBJ2-1,TGTGCCAGCAGCTCGACTAGCACCCAACCCTACAATGAGCAGTTCTTC,CASSSTSTQPYNEQFF
NA,TRBV5-1,TRBD1,TRBJ2-7,TGCGCCAGCAGCCTGGCCAGGACAGGGGGCAACGAGCAGTACTTC,CASSLARTGGNEQYF
few,TRBV19,TRBD2,TRBJ2-1,TGTGCCACGACCCAAAGCGGGAACGCCTACAATGAGCAGTTCTTC,CATTQSGNAYNEQFF
once,TRBV11-2,NA,TRBJ2-3,TGTGCCAGCAGCTTAGTGTGGCGGGGGCTGGCAGATACGCAGTATTTT,CASSLVWRGLADTQYF
NA,TRBV9,TRBD2,TRBJ2-7,TGTGCCAGCAGCGCAGGACTAGCGGGAGGTCAGCAGTACTTC,CASSAGLAGGQQYF
NA,TRBV2,TRBD2,TRBJ2-3,TGTGCCAGCAGTCTCCGGATGGGGGGGATAACAGATACGCAGTATTTT,CASSLRMGGITDTQYF
NA,TRBV7-3,NA,TRBJ2-7,TGTGCCAGCAGCCCCTGGGGGGGGCGAGAAGAGCAGTACTTC,CASSPWGGREEQYF
NA,TRBV9,NA,TRBJ1-3,TGTGCCAGCAGCCCGGGGGGCTTTAGCTCTGGAAACACCATATATTTT,CASSPGGFSSGNTIYF
NA,TRBV6-5,NA,TRBJ1-2,TGTGCCAGCAGTTACAAGGACAGCAACTATGGCTACACCTTC,CASSYKDSNYGYTF
once,TRBV28,TRBD1,TRBJ1-1,TGTGCCAGCCGAGGGGGACAGGGGACTGAAGCTTTCTTT,CASRGGQGTEAFF
NA,TRBV7-9,TRBD1,TRBJ2-2,TGTGCCAGCAGCTTAGAGGGGACAGACAACACCGGGGAGCTGTTTTTT,CASSLEGTDNTGELFF
once,TRBV2,NA,TRBJ1-6,TGTGCCAGCAGTGAAGTCCAGGGCCCCGGCACCCTCCACTTT,CASSEVQGPGTLHF
NA,TRBV27,TRBD1,TRBJ1-5,TGTGCCAGCAAAATAACCGGGACAGGGATCAATCAGCCCCAGCATTTT,CASKITGTGINQPQHF
NA,TRBV3-1/TRBV3-2,NA,TRBJ1-1,TGTGCCAGCAGCCAAGTGTCAGGCACTGAAGCTTTCTTT,CASSQVSGTEAFF
NA,TRBV5-6,NA,TRBJ1-5,TGTGCCAGCAGCTTGACAGTAAATAGCAATCAGCCCCAGCATTTT,CASSLTVNSNQPQHF
NA,TRBV6-1,TRBD2,TRBJ2-7,TGTGCCAGCAGTGAATGGATAGCGGGAGCCCCCTACGAGCAGTACTTC,CASSEWIAGAPYEQYF
NA,TRBV7-3,TRBD2,TRBJ2-7,TGTGCCAGCAGCTCTTCCGGGACTAGTACCGACGAGCAGTACTTC,CASSSSGTSTDEQYF
NA,TRBV10-1,NA,TRBJ2-5,TGCGCCAGCAGCACACTGTTGGGGGCAGGGGAGACCCAGTACTTC,CASSTLLGAGETQYF
NA,TRBV7-9,NA,TRBJ2-3,TGTGCCAGCAGCTTAGACAGGGGCACAGATACGCAGTATTTT,CASSLDRGTDTQYF
NA,TRBV24-1,NA,TRBJ1-2,TGTGCCACCAGTGATTCTGCAGGGGTAACCCCGAGTGGCTACACCTTC,CATSDSAGVTPSGYTF
NA,TRBV20-1,NA,TRBJ2-2,TGCAGTGCTAGAAACGATAGGCTGTTTTTT,CSARNDRLFF
NA,TRBV19,TRBD2,TRBJ2-1,TGTGCCAGTAGTGCCATAGCGGGAGAGGGGGTTGGGCAGTTCTTC,CASSAIAGEGVGQFF
once,TRBV25-1,TRBD2,TRBJ2-5,TGTGCCAGCAGCGTACTAGCGGGGGAGACCCAGTACTTC,CASSVLAGETQYF
once,TRBV6-5,TRBD2,TRBJ2-7,TGTGCCAGCAGTCGAGGACTAGCTTCCTACGAGCAGTACTTC,CASSRGLASYEQYF
NA,TRBV24-1,TRBD2,TRBJ2-2,TGTGCCACCTCGGAACTAGCGGTTGCCGGGGAGCTGTTTTTT,CATSELAVAGELFF
NA,TRBV7-2,NA,TRBJ2-3,TGTGCCAGCAGCTTGCCGTTGAGTGATACGCAGTATTTT,CASSLPLSDTQYF
NA,TRBV3-1/TRBV3-2,TRBD2,TRBJ2-1,TGTGCCAGCAGCCAAGATCGGAGGCAGGCGGGAGTTTACAATGAGCAGTTCTTC,CASSQDRRQAGVYNEQFF
once,TRBV14,TRBD1,TRBJ2-3,TGTGCCAGCAGCCACTACAGGGGGCAGGCAGATACGCAGTATTTT,CASSHYRGQADTQYF
NA,TRBV6-5,TRBD1,TRBJ2-5,TGTGCCAGCAGTTACCGCGGCAGGGGGAAAGAGACCCAGTACTTC,CASSYRGRGKETQYF
once,TRBV27,NA,TRBJ2-7,TGTGCCAGCAGTTTAGTAGCCTCCTACGAGCAGTACTTC,CASSLVASYEQYF
NA,TRBV10-2,TRBD2,TRBJ2-7,TGCGCCAGCAGTGAGTCACTAGCGGGATTGAAGAGCTCCTACGAGCAGTACTTC,CASSESLAGLKSSYEQYF
NA,TRBV9,NA,TRBJ2-1,TGTGCCAGCAGCGCGGGGGGCGGAGGGGTTATTTACAATGAGCAGTTCTTC,CASSAGGGGVIYNEQFF
NA,TRBV7-3,NA,TRBJ2-2,TGTGCCAGCAGCTCGCCCAGGACCGGGGAGCTGTTTTTT,CASSSPRTGELFF
many,TRBV6-5,TRBD2,TRBJ2-1,TGTGCCAGCAGTTTAGCGGGAGGGGTCGGCAATGAGCAGTTCTTC,CASSLAGGVGNEQFF
NA,TRBV27,TRBD1,TRBJ2-6,TGTGCCAGCTTGCCAGGGGGTTTCCTCTATGGGGCCAACGTCCTGACTTTC,CASLPGGFLYGANVLTF
NA,TRBV6-5,NA,TRBJ1-1,TGTGCCGCGGGAGTTTTAAACACTGAAGCTTTCTTT,CAAGVLNTEAFF
NA,TRBV5-1,NA,TRBJ2-3,TGCGCCAGCAGCTTGGCCGGCGGGGCGGGCACAGATACGCAGTATTTT,CASSLAGGAGTDTQYF
NA,TRBV10-3,NA,TRBJ2-3,TGTGCCATCAGTGCGGTGGTCACAGATACGCAGTATTTT,CAISAVVTDTQYF